In this sample, the clone carrying this TCR beta chain turned up a few times. As yet, its antigen is unknown. This entry comes from a study of identical twins. Trimming shortened V by 0 bases and J by 1 base, and 9 bases separated the two germline ends. This CDR3 spans 14 amino acids. Germline assignment: CDR1 DFQATT and CDR2 SNEGSKA (reference sequence). Study-wide findings and caveats: For cord blood, abundant beta clonotypes had fewer insertions, unlike memory repertoires, which showed none.

MiXCR was run by TCRdb on the 5' RACE reads, yielding one entry per CDR3 protein. The table includes approximately 600,000 distinct CDR3 sequences, 7.1% detected once. These data were also reused for a study on yellow fever vaccine responses in identical twins.

Specimen: PBMCs. The chain uses TRBV20-1 and TRBJ1-1, with unresolved D. This sequence was found in a young woman in good health. This chain's CDR3 is CSARDGRRNTEAFF. Here the CDR3 DNA reads TGCAGTGCTAGAGATGGACGCAGGAACACTGAAGCTTTCTTT.